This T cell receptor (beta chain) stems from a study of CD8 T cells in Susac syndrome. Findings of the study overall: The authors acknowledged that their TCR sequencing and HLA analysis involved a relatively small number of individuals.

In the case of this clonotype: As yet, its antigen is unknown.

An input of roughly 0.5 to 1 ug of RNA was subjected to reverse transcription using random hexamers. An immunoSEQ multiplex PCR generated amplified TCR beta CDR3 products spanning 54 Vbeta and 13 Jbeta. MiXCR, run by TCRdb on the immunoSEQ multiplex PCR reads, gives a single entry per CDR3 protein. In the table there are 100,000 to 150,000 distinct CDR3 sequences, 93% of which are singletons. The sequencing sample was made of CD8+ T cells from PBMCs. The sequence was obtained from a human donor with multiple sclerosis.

The CDR3 nucleotides are TGTGCCAGCAGCCCAGATCCCAACACTGAAGCTTTCTTT. Its translation is CASSPDPNTEAFF. The rearrangement uses TRBV7-2 and TRBJ1-1; D gene ambiguous. Germline CDR1 reads SGHTA; CDR2 reads FQGNSA. The CDR3 loop spans 13 amino acids. V was pared by 5 bases and J by 2 bases, with 9 bases between.